This T cell receptor beta chain was obtained from a study of cytomegalovirus exposure and HLA in healthy donors (dated 2017 in TCRdb). In terms of the full investigation: In an earlier analysis of around 540 of the donors, 276 Gb of sequence data and 100 million or so unique TCR beta sequences from 180 million or so T cells were reported. Among some 410 genotyped donors of the cohort, an average of roughly 230,000 unique TCR beta nucleotide sequences was sequenced per donor, of which roughly 17% were non-productive. Approximately 310 gigabases of sequencing data and 70 million to 95 million unique TCR sequences made up an early release that covered approximately 620 HLA-typed donors. Of the 300 to 450 genotyped donors, approximately 83% fell in the genetic ancestry cluster associated with self-reported Caucasian donors. Typing coverage differed by locus: A, B, C, DRB1 and DQB1 were typed in about 620-630 donors, DQA1 in approximately 520, DPA1 in 600 to 610, and DPB1 in just under 490. Every repertoire in the discovery cohort had been generated on one and the same sequencing platform. A handful of DR-DQ haplotypes were treated as single units for association and clustering because of strong linkage in the cohort. The study was designed to test whether signatures of past pathogen exposure could be identified by cataloging public T cell receptors. Alongside the repertoire data, information on donor age, sex, ethnicity and CMV serostatus was compiled. High-throughput TCR immunosequencing, statistical association of individual TCRs with disease status, and machine learning were combined to predict cytomegalovirus infection status. The study used immunosequencing to profile the T cell repertoires of several hundred subjects and linked those repertoires to cytomegalovirus serostatus. Rather than drawing on any new phenotypic data, the later analysis identified candidate immune exposures from TCR beta sequences and the way those sequences occurred across donors. An earlier analysis of around 580 of the donors used high-throughput TCR beta sequencing to judge whether each TCR beta V gene segment behaved as functional or pseudogenic. A later analysis re-examined previously published TCR beta repertoires from 500 to 700 donors and added high-resolution HLA genotyping to investigate patterns of TCR occurrence. A separate validation cohort of roughly 110 different subjects was used in addition to the roughly 700-subject first cohort. Both class I and class II loci were covered by HLA typing, at four-digit resolution. In a later genetic analysis, genome-wide SNP genotypes for about three fifths of the 666 donors were used, and that subset was treated as a discovery cohort.

Library preparation was by the immunoSEQ multiplex PCR assay. For the multiplex PCR, a mixture combining 60 forward primers for TCR Vbeta segments and 13 reverse primers for TCR Jbeta segments was used. A multiplex PCR assay on genomic DNA amplified the CDR3 region of rearranged TCR beta genes. The Illumina HiSeq System was used to sequence the amplified TCR beta libraries as 87-base-pair reads. In the source study's methods: In a later analysis, about 80 million unique TCR beta chains were counted across the 500 to 850 repertoires, and roughly 11 million of these chains were shared by at least two donors. A nearest-neighbor algorithm error-corrected the raw reads and collapsed the reads into unique sequences, merging closely related sequences to remove PCR and sequencing errors. Alignment of CDR3 sequences to IMGT reference sequences was used to assign V, D and J gene segments. For a sequence to be retained, a match of at least six nucleotides was required to both a V gene segment and a J gene segment. A rearrangement was called productive if the CDR3 had no stop codons and remained in frame with V and J, and every other rearrangement was called non-productive. CDR3 was defined by IMGT convention, running from the second conserved V-encoded cysteine to the conserved J-encoded phenylalanine. The earlier analysis of around 640 of the donors excluded sequences that lacked an unambiguous match to a single V gene segment. An earlier analysis of 587 of the donors classified V segments as functional when productive rearrangements were above 56.7% and as segregating when the standard deviation between donors was above 5%. To diagnose cytomegalovirus status from the catalog of TCR beta chain sequences, a statistical classification framework was built. In a later analysis, TCR nucleotide sequences were compared against IMGT/GENE-DB human TR gene sequences so that V and J genes could be assigned. Using the TCRdist pipeline, a later analysis assigned CDR3 sequences along with most-parsimonious VDJ recombination scenarios. In a later analysis, each TCR beta chain was defined by its CDR3 amino acid sequence together with its V-gene family, and reads without a unique V-gene family were excluded. To address suspected cross-contamination and a sequencing artifact, a later analysis removed 592 highly shared, low-generation-probability nucleotide sequences. In a later analysis, a clonal expansion index for each public chain was calculated from normalized within-repertoire ranks of inferred template counts. In a later analysis, generation probabilities were computed using a VDJ recombination model fitted to out-of-frame rearrangements, and the results were checked against IGoR. In a later analysis, TCR-TCR, TCR-HLA and TCR-CMV co-occurrence was scored with hypergeometric tests, and a repertoire-size bias correction was applied to TCR pairs. To estimate false discovery rates, a later analysis permuted the HLA or CMV assignments 20 times. In a later analysis, co-occurring TCRs were grouped using DBSCAN, and TCRdist sequence similarity was added for clustering within HLA-allele-positive subsets. Repertoires with fewer than 30,000 or more than 120,000 public chains were left out of co-occurrence clustering, as were five repertoires with anomalous nucleotide sharing. TCRdb mirrors the immuneACCESS table, restricted to in-frame sequences. Some clones are absent from its copies; in checked studies, under half trace to an unresolved V gene, and the reason for the others is unknown. D and trimming come from the DNA, and the V and J calls and clone size come from that table. The sample includes fewer than 250,000 clones, with around 75% observed a single time. The top ten constitute 1.8% of the sample.

About this clone itself: Its antigen is unknown. Within one base of it there is no much larger clone, and no base qualities were kept.

In total, more than 500 healthy bone marrow donors made up the cohort. At the time of sampling, every cohort member was nominally healthy, though immune exposures that went unrecorded were likely present. The donor was CMV seronegative and belonged to the group of roughly 330 seronegative cohort members. A peripheral blood sample was provided by each donor, and peripheral blood mononuclear cells were used for TCR beta sequencing. Genomic DNA was extracted from the blood cell samples with the Qiagen DNeasy Blood Extraction Kit. The full study reports these points: According to a later analysis, parvovirus B19, influenza, CMV and Epstein-Barr virus appeared linked to several top co-occurrence clusters. A cluster of highly shared sequence variants was judged likely to represent a technical artifact of the sequencing pipeline. Over 15 rarely observed V segments, including chromosome 9 orphons, were excluded from the earlier analysis of about 500 of the donors because counts were too low. In a later analysis, most CMV-associated TCR beta chains were found to appear HLA-restricted, with HLA associations seemingly driven largely by CMV exposure. Presence/absence analyses assumed roughly uniform sequencing depth across donors, an assumption that may not hold. A further reported finding was that TCR beta sequences accurately predicted the HLA-A and HLA-B alleles for most subjects in the first cohort. Correlated functional status among segregating V segments might be attributable to linkage disequilibrium, but an unknown experimental factor could not be ruled out. A later analysis associated about 16,000 TCR beta sequences with specific HLA alleles at a false discovery rate of 0.05. CMV serostatus was the only immune exposure information available for the cohort. It was suggested by the authors that the approach could potentially be generalized to other disease states and immunological phenotypes. In vitro tests confirmed that a few of the cytomegalovirus-associated TCR beta chains recognize cytomegalovirus antigens. This cohort had only TCR beta chains sequenced, and the lack of alpha or paired-chain data limited which features could be detected. An association between a missense DCLRE1C variant and V-gene and J-gene trimming of TCR beta chains was found in a later genetic analysis and replicated in an independent cohort. In both the original and validation cohorts, the classifier was reported to diagnose cytomegalovirus status with high specificity and sensitivity. Some IMGT-functional V segments, including TRBV6-2 and TRBV6-3, could not be told apart with the 87-base-pair reads, so those segments were excluded. In a later analysis, HLA-associated TCR beta chains showed more clonal expansion and lower generation probabilities than non-associated chains that were equally common. A total of some 180 TCR beta chains were listed by the study as associated with cytomegalovirus. While some public TCRs were present in many individuals, most TCR sequences turned up only very rarely across donors. Because some donors lacked HLA typing at each locus, the association tests relied only on the typed subset. According to a later genetic analysis, donors in an Asian-associated ancestry cluster had fewer N-insertions in productive TCRs than the roughly 670-donor mean. In a later analysis, TCR association rates were found to vary across HLA loci, with the most associated TCRs seen for DRB1 alleles and the fewest for HLA-C alleles. Broadly in line with IMGT annotations, most TCR beta V segments showed up in productive rearrangements about 87% or about 30% of the time in an earlier analysis of around 550 of the donors. Strong co-occurrence of HLA alleles, especially DR and DQ, made assigning TCR associations to individual alleles difficult.

From the cysteine up to the phenylalanine, the CDR3 has a length of 16 residues. Only CDR3 DNA remains: 48 bases, in frame from the first base. The germline V gene gives CDR1 as SGHNT and CDR2 as YENEEA. Trimming takes 5 bases off V and 7 bases off J; junction bases not matched to a gene: 13. The specimen sequenced was PBMCs. The clonotype was recovered from a woman under 40 in good health and CMV-seronegative. The chain uses TRBV11-3 and TRBJ1-4; TRBD1 fits 7 bases in the junction. The CDR3 has the sequence CASSPDNRGIGEKLFF. The DNA is TGTGCCAGCAGCCCGGACAACAGGGGTATTGGTGAAAAACTGTTTTTT.